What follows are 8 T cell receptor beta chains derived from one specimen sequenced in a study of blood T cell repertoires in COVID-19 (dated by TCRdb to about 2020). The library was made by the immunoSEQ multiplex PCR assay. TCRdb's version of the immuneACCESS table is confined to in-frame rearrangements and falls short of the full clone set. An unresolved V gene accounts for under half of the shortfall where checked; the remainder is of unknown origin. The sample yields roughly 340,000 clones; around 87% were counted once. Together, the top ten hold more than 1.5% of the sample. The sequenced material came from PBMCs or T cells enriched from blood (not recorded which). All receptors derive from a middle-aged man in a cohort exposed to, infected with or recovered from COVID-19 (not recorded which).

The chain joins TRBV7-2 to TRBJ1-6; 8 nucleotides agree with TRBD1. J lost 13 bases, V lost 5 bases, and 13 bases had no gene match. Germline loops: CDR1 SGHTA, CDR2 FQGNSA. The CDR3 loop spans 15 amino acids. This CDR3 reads CASSTGQGVNSPLHF. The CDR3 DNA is TGTGCCAGCAGCACAGGACAGGGCGTCAACTCGCCCCTCCACTTT.

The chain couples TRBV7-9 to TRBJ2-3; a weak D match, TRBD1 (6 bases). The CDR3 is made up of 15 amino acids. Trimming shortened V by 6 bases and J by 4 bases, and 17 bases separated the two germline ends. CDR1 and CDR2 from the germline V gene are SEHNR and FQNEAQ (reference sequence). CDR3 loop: CASSSRGINPDTQYF. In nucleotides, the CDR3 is TGTGCCAGCAGTAGTAGGGGGATAAACCCAGATACGCAGTATTTT.

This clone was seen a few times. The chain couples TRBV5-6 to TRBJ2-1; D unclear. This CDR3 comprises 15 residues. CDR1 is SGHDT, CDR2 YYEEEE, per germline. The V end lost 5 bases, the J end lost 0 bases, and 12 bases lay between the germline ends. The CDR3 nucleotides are TGTGCCAGCAGTAGTGACATAAGCTCCTACAATGAGCAGTTCTTC. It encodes CASSSDISSYNEQFF.

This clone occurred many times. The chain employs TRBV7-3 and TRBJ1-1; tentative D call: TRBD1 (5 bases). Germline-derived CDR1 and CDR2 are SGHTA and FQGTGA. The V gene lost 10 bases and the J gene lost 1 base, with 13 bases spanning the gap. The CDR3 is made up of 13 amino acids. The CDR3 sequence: CATAKTGNTEAFF. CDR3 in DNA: TGTGCCACCGCAAAAACAGGGAACACTGAAGCTTTCTTT.

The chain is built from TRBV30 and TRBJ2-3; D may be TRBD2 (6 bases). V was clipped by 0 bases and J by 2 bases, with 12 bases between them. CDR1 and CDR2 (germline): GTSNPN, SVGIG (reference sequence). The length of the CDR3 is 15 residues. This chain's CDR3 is CAWSVLAGSTDTQYF. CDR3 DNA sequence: TGTGCCTGGAGTGTACTTGCGGGGTCCACAGATACGCAGTATTTT.

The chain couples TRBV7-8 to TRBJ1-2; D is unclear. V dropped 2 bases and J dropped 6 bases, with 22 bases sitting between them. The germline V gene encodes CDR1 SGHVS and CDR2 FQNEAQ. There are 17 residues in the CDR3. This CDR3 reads CASSLLERGRGKDGYTF. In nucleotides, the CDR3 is TGTGCCAGCAGCTTATTGGAACGAGGGAGAGGGAAAGATGGCTACACCTTC.

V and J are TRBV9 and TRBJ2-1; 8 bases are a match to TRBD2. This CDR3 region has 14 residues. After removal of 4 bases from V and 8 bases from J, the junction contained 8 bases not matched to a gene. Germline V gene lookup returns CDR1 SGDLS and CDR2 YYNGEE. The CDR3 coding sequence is TGTGCCAGCAGCCCACGGACTAGCCACGATGAGCAGTTCTTC. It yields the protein CASSPRTSHDEQFF. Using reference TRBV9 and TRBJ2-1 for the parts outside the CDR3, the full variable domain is DSGVTQTPKHLITATGQRVTLRCSPRSGDLSVYWYQQSLDQGLQFLIQYYNGEERAKGNILERFSAQQFPDLHSELNLSSLELGDSALYFCASSPRTSHDEQFFGPGTRLTVL.

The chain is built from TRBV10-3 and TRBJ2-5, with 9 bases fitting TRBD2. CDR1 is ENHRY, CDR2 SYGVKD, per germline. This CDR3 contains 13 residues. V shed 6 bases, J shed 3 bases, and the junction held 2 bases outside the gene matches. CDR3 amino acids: CAIRLAGEETQYF. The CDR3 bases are TGTGCCATCAGATTAGCGGGAGAAGAGACCCAGTACTTC.